This T cell receptor (beta chain) is drawn from a study of blood T cells in healthy people across ages. Through a sample-barcoded 5' primer and a J-beta primer mix, a second PCR was run for roughly 6 to 11 cycles. A single record per CDR3 protein comes from TCRdb applying MiXCR to the 5' RACE reads. The sample records 800,000 or so distinct CDR3 sequences, less than 60% being singletons. The clonotype comes from a man older than 75 in good health. The material sequenced was blood.

CDR3 sequence reads: CSAGGGGNTNEKLFF. The CDR3 nucleotides read TGCAGTGCTGGAGGGGGAGGGAATACTAATGAAAAACTGTTTTTT. The V call is TRBV20-1, the J call TRBJ1-4; tentatively, D is TRBD1 (6 bases). Germline CDR1 reads DFQATT; CDR2 reads SNEGSKA (reference sequence). V was cut by 5 bases and J by 2 bases, with 15 bases left in between. The CDR3 loop spans 15 amino acids.